These T cell receptor beta chains were read from a single sample in a study of OX40 agonist ivuxolimab in advanced cancers. This table comes from immunoSEQ multiplex PCR, and its TCRdb copy is limited to in-frame clones, with some not included. The repertoire consists of around 44,000 clones, with around nine tenths occurring once and the leading ten covering roughly an eighth. The material sequenced was CD4+ or CD8+ T cells sorted from blood, taken in a trial of the OX40 agonist ivuxolimab. The receptors derive from an adult with an advanced solid tumor such as melanoma, head and neck, liver or kidney cancer. Both conserved end residues are part of each CDR3. A D gene is named only where the DNA matches it firmly. Not every row has a clone size; where given, it reads once, few, many or a size class.

DNA,CDR3,V,size,D,J
TGTGCCAGCAGCTTAGGACCCCTGCCCTACGAGCAGTACTTC,CASSLGPLPYEQYF,TRBV11-2,-,-,TRBJ2-7
TGTGCCAGTAGTATAGTTACTGGGGGAAGCTCCTACAATGAGCAGTTCTTC,CASSIVTGGSSYNEQFF,TRBV19,-,-,TRBJ2-1
TGTGCCAGCAGTTACGGCGGACAGTCCTACAATGAGCAGTTCTTC,CASSYGGQSYNEQFF,TRBV6-5,-,-,TRBJ2-1
TGTGCCAGCAGCTTAGGCGTGGGGGGACCTGAAGCTTTCTTT,CASSLGVGGPEAFF,TRBV7-4,-,-,TRBJ1-1
TGTGCCAGCAGTACCGGGGACCGGAACACCGGGGAGCTGTTTTTT,CASSTGDRNTGELFF,TRBV7-9,few,-,TRBJ2-2
TGTGCCAGCACCGTTATGAGGGGGTACGAGCAGTACTTC,CASTVMRGYEQYF,TRBV27,-,-,TRBJ2-7
TGTGCCAGCAGCCCTTTTACCGGGACAGTTTCCTACGAGCAGTACTTC,CASSPFTGTVSYEQYF,TRBV7-9,-,TRBD1,TRBJ2-7
TGCGCCAGCAGCCAAGATCGGGGGGCCTCCTATGGCTACACCTTC,CASSQDRGASYGYTF,TRBV4-1,few,-,TRBJ1-2
TGTGCCAGCAGTGATGTCTTCACGGGTGACAGGGAGGCGTACGAGCAGTACTTC,CASSDVFTGDREAYEQYF,TRBV6-1,-,-,TRBJ2-7
TGTGCCAGCAGTGAAAGAGGGGACAGGGGGCTAAACACTGAAGCTTTCTTT,CASSERGDRGLNTEAFF,TRBV25-1,-,TRBD1,TRBJ1-1
TGTGCCAGCAGCCATTCCGGGACTTATTACTCTGGAAACACCATATATTTT,CASSHSGTYYSGNTIYF,TRBV5-4,-,-,TRBJ1-3
TGTGCCAGCAGCCTCGCGGGTGGTGTGAAAGCTTTCTTT,CASSLAGGVKAFF,TRBV5-6,-,-,TRBJ1-1
TGTGCCAGCTCACCACCCATCCAAGGGGTTAACACTGAAGCTTTCTTT,CASSPPIQGVNTEAFF,TRBV18,-,-,TRBJ1-1
TGTGCCAGCAGTTTGTTTCGGCAGGGCGTCAATGAGCAGTTCTTC,CASSLFRQGVNEQFF,TRBV27,-,-,TRBJ2-1
TGTGCCAGCAGTTTCGGCGGTATCTCCTACGAGCAGTACTTC,CASSFGGISYEQYF,TRBV27,-,-,TRBJ2-7
TGTGCCAGCAGCTCCGGGCCGGGGGAAATTGCCTACGAGCAGTACTTC,CASSSGPGEIAYEQYF,TRBV7-9,-,-,TRBJ2-7
TGCAGCGTCGAGGGACAGGGGGAGTTTTCTGGAAACACCATATATTTT,CSVEGQGEFSGNTIYF,TRBV29-1,-,TRBD1,TRBJ1-3
TGCGCCAGCAGCCTAGACCGGGACAGGGGGATATACGAGCAGTACTTC,CASSLDRDRGIYEQYF,TRBV4-3,once,TRBD1,TRBJ2-7
TGTGCCAGCAACCTACGGGACAGGGAGTACGAGCAGTACTTC,CASNLRDREYEQYF,TRBV2,-,TRBD1,TRBJ2-7
TGTGCCAGCAGCCCAGGGACAGGAGGAGAGCAGTACTTC,CASSPGTGGEQYF,TRBV6-5,-,TRBD1,TRBJ2-7
TGTGCCAGCAGCCAAGTAGGCCGGGGGTTCGGAGATACGCAGTATTTT,CASSQVGRGFGDTQYF,TRBV4-2,-,-,TRBJ2-3
TGTGCCAGCAGCCCCAGAGGGAAAGGGAACACTGAAGCTTTCTTT,CASSPRGKGNTEAFF,TRBV13,-,-,TRBJ1-1
TGTGCCAGCTCACCGCAGGGGGCGTCTGAAGGCTACACCTTC,CASSPQGASEGYTF,TRBV18,-,TRBD1,TRBJ1-2
TGTGCCAGCAGTGATTTTGACGGATACAATGAGCAGTTCTTC,CASSDFDGYNEQFF,TRBV25-1,-,-,TRBJ2-1
TGTGCCAGCAGCCAGGGAGGGTCCTACGAGCAGTACTTC,CASSQGGSYEQYF,TRBV11-1,-,TRBD2,TRBJ2-7
TGTGCCAGCAGCCTAGCTAGCGGGGAATACAATGAGCAGTTCTTC,CASSLASGEYNEQFF,TRBV7-9,-,TRBD2,TRBJ2-1
TGTGCCAGCAGGCACGGCGGGGGGGGGCGAGGGGCCGGCTACACCTTC,CASRHGGGGRGAGYTF,TRBV5-4,-,-,TRBJ1-2
TGTGCCAGCAGCTCGATCGACAGCAACACCGGGGAGCTGTTTTTT,CASSSIDSNTGELFF,TRBV5-4,-,-,TRBJ2-2
TGTGCCAGCAGCCAAGAGGGGGGACGGCTTAAAGCTTTCTTT,CASSQEGGRLKAFF,TRBV4-2,-,-,TRBJ1-1
TGTGCCAGCAGCGTCAGCGCCAGAGGGGGTAACACCATATATTTT,CASSVSARGGNTIYF,TRBV9,-,-,TRBJ1-3
TGTGTCAGAGGTAAGTTTAACACTGAAGCTTTCTTT,CVRGKFNTEAFF,TRBV7-5,-,-,TRBJ1-1
TGCGCCAGCAGCTTGGTGCCCTCAGATTCCTACGAGCAGTACTTC,CASSLVPSDSYEQYF,TRBV5-1,-,-,TRBJ2-7
TGCGCCAGCAGCCGACGGGATACAGGGTGGAAAACCAACACCGGGGAGCTGTTTTTT,CASSRRDTGWKTNTGELFF,TRBV5-1,-,-,TRBJ2-2
TGTGCCAGTAGACTTCAGGGGGGCACCGAAGGCTACACCTTC,CASRLQGGTEGYTF,TRBV19,-,TRBD1,TRBJ1-2
TGTGCCAGCAGCCCGTGGGGCAACGACAATGAGCAGTTCTTC,CASSPWGNDNEQFF,TRBV11-2,-,-,TRBJ2-1
TGTGCCAGCAGCCAAGAGAGAGGCAGCTCCTACGAGCAGTACTTC,CASSQERGSSYEQYF,TRBV4-2,-,-,TRBJ2-7
TGTGCCAGCAGTGAAGGACCGGGGGGTCAAGAGACCCAGTACTTC,CASSEGPGGQETQYF,TRBV2,once,TRBD2,TRBJ2-5
TGTGCCAGCAGCCAGGACAGTTACTACGAGCAGTACTTC,CASSQDSYYEQYF,TRBV7-8,-,-,TRBJ2-7
TGTGCCAGCAGTGCCGACTCCGAGCGCTACGAGCAGTACTTC,CASSADSERYEQYF,TRBV2,few,-,TRBJ2-7
TGTGCCAGTAGTATCTCAGGACAGGGGATCAGTGAAGCTTTCTTT,CASSISGQGISEAFF,TRBV19,-,TRBD1,TRBJ1-1
TGTGCCAGCAGCACGGGACACCTCACGGATGAGCAGTTCTTC,CASSTGHLTDEQFF,TRBV11-3,-,-,TRBJ2-1
TGTGCCAGCAGTTACTCGGCTAGCTCTCCTCAAGAGACCCAGTACTTC,CASSYSASSPQETQYF,TRBV6-5,-,-,TRBJ2-5
TGTGCCAGCAGTCCTCCGGGGAGATGGGAGCAGTTCTTC,CASSPPGRWEQFF,TRBV25-1,-,-,TRBJ2-1
TGTGCCAGTAGTATGTTTCCCTGGGCCGGGAAAGAGACCCAGTACTTC,CASSMFPWAGKETQYF,TRBV19,-,-,TRBJ2-5
TGTGCCAGCAGCTCACAGGGGGACCGCTACGAGCAGTACTTC,CASSSQGDRYEQYF,TRBV7-9,-,TRBD1,TRBJ2-7